The 4 T cell receptor beta chains given below trace back to one sample, sequenced in a study of T-cell memory formation after mild COVID-19. TCRdb analysed the 5' RACE reads with MiXCR anew, one entry per CDR3 protein. The table lists some 250,000 distinct CDR3 sequences, approximately 19% of them singletons, with under 25% in the top ten. The sequenced sample was PBMCs or a T cell subset sorted from them (not recorded which). These TCRs come from a man younger than 30 who had mild COVID-19 (a few samples of this study predate the infection). Cell type and time point are not known.

The chain has TRBV7-2 and TRBJ2-2; D call uncertain. Germline V lookup: CDR1 SGHTA, CDR2 FQGNSA. The V gene lost 2 bases and the J gene lost 6 bases, with 4 bases spanning the gap. The CDR3 is made up of 12 amino acids. The CDR3 loop reads CASSLWAGELFF. As DNA, the CDR3 is TGTGCCAGCAGCTTATGGGCCGGGGAGCTGTTTTTT.

This clonotype was detected a few times. V and J are TRBV7-3 and TRBJ2-3, with TRBD2 identical over 8 bases. The V segment lost 2 bases and the J segment 8 bases; nucleotides outside the gene matches: 3. This CDR3 has 13 residues. CDR1 and CDR2 from the germline V gene are SGHTA and FQGTGA. DNA of the CDR3: TGTGCCAGCAGCTTATCAAGCGGGAGTACGCAGTATTTT. Translating it yields CASSLSSGSTQYF.

This clonotype came up a few times. The chain combines TRBV5-1 with TRBJ1-1; the D gene is possibly TRBD1 (5 bases). Trimming took 3 bases from V and 0 from J, leaving 12 bases between them. Germline assignment: CDR1 SGHRS and CDR2 YFSETQ. CDR3 length: 15 residues. CDR3 sequence (DNA): TGCGCCAGCAGCTCCACAGGCCGAATGAACACTGAAGCTTTCTTT. It is translated as CASSSTGRMNTEAFF.

The chain joins TRBV6-5 to TRBJ2-2; weak D call: TRBD1 (5 bases). Germline V gene lookup returns CDR1 MNHEY and CDR2 SVGAGI. This CDR3 is 16 amino acids long. V lost 6 bases and J lost 0, with 14 bases in between. Here the CDR3 reads CASRARQSPNTGELFF. The DNA for the CDR3 is TGTGCCAGCAGGGCCCGACAGTCACCGAACACCGGGGAGCTGTTTTTT.